This T cell receptor beta chain was obtained from a study of CD8 T cells in Susac syndrome. CD8+ and CD4+ T cells from blood underwent TCR beta sequencing, which was carried out in a high-throughput format. Purification of the CD8+ and CD4+ T cells relied on negative isolation, and TEMRA cells underwent FACS enrichment. The V end lost 5 bases, the J end lost 1 base, and 17 bases lay between the germline ends. CDR3 size: 16 residues. Germline V CDR1 and CDR2: MNHEY, SMNVEV (reference sequence). The authors reverse transcribed roughly 0.5 to 1 ug RNA with random hexamers. It was immunoSEQ multiplex PCR that amplified TCR beta CDR3 across 54 Vbeta and 13 Jbeta. From the immunoSEQ multiplex PCR reads, TCRdb called clonotypes with MiXCR, one entry per CDR3 protein. The sample lists fewer than 80,000 distinct CDR3 sequences; 95% were seen once.

The chain employs TRBV27 and TRBJ2-5; TRBD2 might be the D (6 bases). Sequencing was performed on CD8+ T cells from PBMCs. The origin of this receptor is a human donor in good health. CDR3 residues: CASSPSDGEVQETQYF. DNA for the CDR3: TGTGCCAGCAGTCCGTCCGACGGGGAGGTCCAAGAGACCCAGTACTTC.